Sequencing of this T cell receptor beta chain was carried out in a study of T-cell reconstitution after alpha-beta-depleted transplantation in children (dated by TCRdb to the mid-2010s). With regard to the full study: Using TCR repertoire profiling, the study quantitatively followed how T-cell immune reconstitution unfolded in children after TCRalphabeta/CD19-depleted allogeneic hematopoietic cell transplantation. The paper as a whole reports these results and caveats: The high TCRbeta diversity at day 60 in some patients was ascribed to recipient T cells and intrathymic progenitors that had survived conditioning. Over the following months the frequencies of hyperexpanded clones went down, and after one year T-cell counts and TCRbeta diversity were mostly credited to newly produced T cells. Apparently early alphabetaT-cell count recovery about two months after transplant reportedly relied on only several hundred rapidly expanded clones derived from non-depleted graft cells.

V gives up 6 bases and J gives up 6 bases, and the segment between their germline ends measures 15 bases. The germline V gene (reference sequence) supplies CDR1 DFQATT and CDR2 SNEGSKA. From cysteine to phenylalanine, the CDR3 is 13 amino acids long. Of all the DNA, just the CDR3 is kept, 39 bases in frame from base 1. The treatment or condition label of this sample denotes: allogeneic hematopoietic cell transplantation with graft depleted of TCRalphabeta T cells and CD19 B cells. The children who served as transplant recipients had been given grafts of TCRalphabeta/CD19-depleted allogeneic hematopoietic cells. Details on this clonotype: The specificity of this receptor is unknown. No qualities accompany the bases; no much larger clone lies one base away.

The library was prepared using PCR. The instrument was an Illumina HiSeq 2500. Molecular barcoding was employed in the preparation of TCR libraries, with unique molecular identifiers being used to normalize TCRbeta repertoire quantification. TCRdb trimmed public reads at Q25 via fastp, called clones via MiXCR and kept in-frame beta chains. Each record represents a unique CDR3 protein, reported with the most common genes and DNA among its rows. The sample includes almost 600,000 distinct CDR3 sequences, with approximately 30% observed a single time. The ten largest clones take up 30% to 45% of the sample.

Source: PBMCs, taken before TCRalphabeta/CD19-depleted stem cell transplant. The chain is assembled from TRBV20-1 and TRBJ1-5; the D gene is not confidently resolved. The sequence derives from a boy less than two years old with Wiskott-Aldrich syndrome, due to receive a stem cell transplant. The CDR3 is CSAPIGQRQPQHF. The sequence in DNA is TGCAGTGCCCCAATAGGTCAGCGTCAGCCCCAGCATTTT.